The clone carrying this T cell receptor beta chain turned up a few times. Germline V gene sequence: CDR1 DFQATT, CDR2 SNEGSKA (reference sequence). The V and J ends lost 0 bases and 2 bases, in that order; junction bases with no gene match: 7. There are 16 residues in the CDR3. The record originates from a study of T cells after yellow fever vaccination. TCRdb passed the 5' RACE reads through MiXCR, listing each CDR3 protein once. The sample yields around 310,000 distinct CDR3 sequences, about 4.5% seen once. This TCR derives from a man aged 18 to 35 who received the YFV17D yellow fever vaccine. The input for sequencing was PBMCs, taken 15 days after the yellow fever booster vaccination. The chain has TRBV20-1 and TRBJ2-1; 7 nucleotides agree with TRBD2. CDR3 DNA sequence: TGCAGTGCTAGAGAGAGGGCGGGGGTTGCCTACAATGAGCAGTTCTTC. Translating gives CSARERAGVAYNEQFF.